This T cell receptor (beta chain) was profiled in a study of CD8+ T cells in alopecia areata. Regarding the study as a whole: Lesional scalp displayed greater clonality than normal scalp, most notably in alopecia totalis/universalis. In patients, TCRs were shared less clearly than in mice, and HLA may possibly be involved.

V lost 6 bases, J lost 10 bases, and 15 bases lay in between. CDR3 length equals 12 residues. Germline loops: CDR1 MNHEY, CDR2 SVGAGI. Turning to this clone: Its antigen is currently unknown.

Noted treatment: oral pan-JAK inhibitor, 5-10 mg twice daily. The sequencing template was cDNA reverse transcribed from extracted RNA. Profiled with immunoSEQ multiplex PCR; TCRdb holds only in-frame clones, not every one. The table shows about 200,000 clones, with around 57% occurring only once. Here the sequenced sample was CD4+ T cells sorted from blood, taken at week 4, from a patient treated with tofacitinib. The source is a human donor with alopecia areata. The chain is built from TRBV6-5 and TRBJ1-2, with D maybe TRBD1 (6 bases). The CDR3 DNA sequence: TGTGCCAGCAGAACAACAGGGAGTTCCTACACCTTC. It yields the protein CASRTTGSSYTF.